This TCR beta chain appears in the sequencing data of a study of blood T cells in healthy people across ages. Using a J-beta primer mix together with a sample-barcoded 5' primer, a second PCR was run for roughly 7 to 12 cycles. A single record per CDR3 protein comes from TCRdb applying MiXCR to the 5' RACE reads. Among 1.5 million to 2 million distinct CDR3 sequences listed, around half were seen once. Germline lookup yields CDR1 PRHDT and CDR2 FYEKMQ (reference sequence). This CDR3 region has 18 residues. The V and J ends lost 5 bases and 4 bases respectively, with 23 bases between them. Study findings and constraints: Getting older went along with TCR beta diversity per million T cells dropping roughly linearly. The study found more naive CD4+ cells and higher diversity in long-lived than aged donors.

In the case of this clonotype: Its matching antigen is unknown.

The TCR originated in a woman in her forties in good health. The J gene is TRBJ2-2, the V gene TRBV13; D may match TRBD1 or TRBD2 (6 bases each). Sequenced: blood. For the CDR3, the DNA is TGTGCCAGCAGCCTCAGAGGGGGGAGCGTTGTTGGCACCGGGGAGCTGTTTTTT. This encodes CASSLRGGSVVGTGELFF.